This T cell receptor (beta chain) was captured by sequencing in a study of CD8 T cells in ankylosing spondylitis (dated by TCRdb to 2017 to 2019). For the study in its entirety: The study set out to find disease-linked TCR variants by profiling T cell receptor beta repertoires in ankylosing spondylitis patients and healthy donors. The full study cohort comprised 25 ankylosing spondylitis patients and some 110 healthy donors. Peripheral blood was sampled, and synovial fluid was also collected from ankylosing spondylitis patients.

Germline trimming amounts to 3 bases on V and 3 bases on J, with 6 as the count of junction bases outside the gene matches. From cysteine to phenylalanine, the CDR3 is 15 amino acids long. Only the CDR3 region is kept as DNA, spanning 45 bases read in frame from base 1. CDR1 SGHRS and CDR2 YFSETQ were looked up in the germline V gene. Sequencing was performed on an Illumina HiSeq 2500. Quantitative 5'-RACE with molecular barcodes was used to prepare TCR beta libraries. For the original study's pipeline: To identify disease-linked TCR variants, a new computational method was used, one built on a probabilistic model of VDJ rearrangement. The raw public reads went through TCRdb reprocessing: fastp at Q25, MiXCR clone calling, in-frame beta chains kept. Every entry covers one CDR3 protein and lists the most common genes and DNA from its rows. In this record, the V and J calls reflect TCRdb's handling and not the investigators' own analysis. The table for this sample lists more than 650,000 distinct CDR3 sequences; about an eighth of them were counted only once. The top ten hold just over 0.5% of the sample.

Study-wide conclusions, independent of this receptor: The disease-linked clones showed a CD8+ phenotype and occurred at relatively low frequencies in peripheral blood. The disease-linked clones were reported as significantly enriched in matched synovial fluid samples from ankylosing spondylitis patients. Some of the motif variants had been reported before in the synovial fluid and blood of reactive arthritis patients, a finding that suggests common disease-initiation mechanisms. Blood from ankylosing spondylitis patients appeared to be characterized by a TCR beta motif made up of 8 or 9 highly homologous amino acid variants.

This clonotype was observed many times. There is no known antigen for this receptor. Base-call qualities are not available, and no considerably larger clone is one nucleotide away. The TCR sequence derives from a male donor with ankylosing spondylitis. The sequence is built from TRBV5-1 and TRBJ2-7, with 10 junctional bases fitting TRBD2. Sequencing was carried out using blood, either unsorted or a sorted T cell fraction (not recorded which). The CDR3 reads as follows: CASSWLAGDFYEQYF. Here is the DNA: TGCGCCAGCAGCTGGCTAGCGGGAGATTTCTACGAGCAGTACTTC. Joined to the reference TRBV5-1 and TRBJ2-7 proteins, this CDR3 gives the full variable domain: KAGVTQTPRYLIKTRGQQVTLSCSPISGHRSVSWYQQTPGQGLQFLFEYFSETQRNKGNFPGRFSGRQFSNSRSEMNVSTLELGDSALYLCASSWLAGDFYEQYFGPGTRLTVT.